The entry below describes one T cell receptor (beta chain). The antigen is unknown. The PCR contained 60 Vbeta and 13 Jbeta primers. TCRdb keeps only in-frame clones here, not all; method: immunoSEQ multiplex PCR. The repertoire holds tens of thousands of clones, with 84% as singletons. This sample was taken from a study of cytomegalovirus exposure and HLA in healthy donors. Study summary: From roughly 180 million T cells, an earlier analysis saw some 120 million unique TCR beta sequences.

Notes on the study in general: Sequences of the TCR beta chain were said to predict the HLA-A and HLA-B alleles of most subjects accurately.

This clonotype was sampled from a man between 70 and 80 years old in good health and CMV-seropositive. The sequencing input was PBMCs.

CDR3 coding DNA: TGCGCCACCGATCCGGGACAGGGTTTCTCGGTCACTGAAGCTTTCTTT. Amino acid sequence: CATDPGQGFSVTEAFF. The V gene is TRBV10-2, the J gene TRBJ1-1, with 9 bases matching TRBD1. The CDR3 length is 16 residues. Germline trimming cut 10 bases from V and 4 bases from J; bases unmatched to any gene: 16. Germline loops: CDR1 WSHSY, CDR2 SAAADI.